The 8 T cell receptor beta chains given below trace back to one sample, sequenced in a study of OX40 agonist ivuxolimab in advanced cancers. Clones were sequenced by immunoSEQ multiplex PCR, and TCRdb holds only the in-frame ones, with some missing. In the table there are tens of thousands of clones, under 90% of which are singletons. Material: CD4+ or CD8+ T cells sorted from blood, obtained in a trial of the OX40 agonist ivuxolimab. The receptor set was obtained from an adult with an advanced solid tumor such as melanoma, head and neck, liver or kidney cancer.

The gene calls are TRBV7-9 and TRBJ2-5, with D uncertain. With 5 bases removed from V and 1 base from J, the gap between germline ends came to 8 bases. CDR1 and CDR2 from the germline V gene are SEHNR and FQNEAQ (reference sequence). CDR3 length: 13 amino acids. The CDR3 coding sequence is TGTGCCAGCAGCCCAGGAACCCAAGAGACCCAGTACTTC. Protein: CASSPGTQETQYF.

This clone was seen a handful of times. The rearrangement joins TRBV5-1 to TRBJ1-1; D ambiguous. Germline V lookup: CDR1 SGHRS, CDR2 YFSETQ. The ends were cut back, 2 bases at V and 0 bases at J, with 8 bases in the middle. The CDR3 consists of 14 residues. The CDR3 DNA sequence: TGCGCCAGCAGCTTACAGACCTTGAACACTGAAGCTTTCTTT. It translates to CASSLQTLNTEAFF.

This sequence joins TRBV11-2 and TRBJ2-3, with TRBD1 as a possible D gene (5 bases). The CDR3 is 14 residues long. V was trimmed by 3 bases and J by 3 bases, leaving 10 bases between them. CDR1 is SGHAT, CDR2 FQNNGV, per germline. CDR3 amino acids: CASSFRTMTDTQYF. DNA of the CDR3: TGTGCCAGCAGCTTCCGGACAATGACAGATACGCAGTATTTT.

The chain links TRBV4-1 to TRBJ1-5; D gene unclear. Germline V gives CDR1 MGHRA, CDR2 YSYEKL. CDR3 length: 14 amino acids. Trimming pared 0 bases from V and 5 bases from J, leaving 8 bases between. The CDR3 sequence: CASSQDRGHQPQHF. CDR3 DNA: TGCGCCAGCAGCCAAGATCGCGGGCATCAGCCCCAGCATTTT.

This chain joins TRBV5-1 and TRBJ2-3; 9 positions match TRBD1. With 4 bases clipped from V and 4 bases from J, the junction kept 4 bases outside the gene matches. The CDR3 has 14 residues. CDR1 SGHRS and CDR2 YFSETQ come from the germline V gene. The chain's CDR3 is CASSPGTGSDTQYF. The CDR3 bases are TGCGCCAGCAGCCCCGGGACAGGGTCAGATACGCAGTATTTT.

The chain uses TRBV2 and TRBJ2-5; D is ambiguous. This CDR3 region has 12 residues. Germline V CDR1 and CDR2: SNHLY, FYNNEI. Deletions cut 0 bases from V and 11 bases from J, with 10 bases between. This CDR3 reads CASSEAGNAQYF. The CDR3 bases are TGTGCCAGCAGTGAAGCGGGGAACGCGCAGTACTTC.

The J gene is TRBJ2-5, the V gene TRBV28; D might be TRBD1 (6 bases). Trimming cost V 3 bases and J 4 bases, with 15 bases left between them. The CDR3 runs to 15 residues. The germline CDR1 and CDR2 sequences are MDHEN and SYDVKM. The CDR3 coding sequence is TGTGCCAGCAGTTTGGGAAGCACAGGGTCAGAGACCCAGTACTTC. Translating it yields CASSLGSTGSETQYF.

The gene calls are TRBV6-1 and TRBJ1-2, with 7 bases lining up with TRBD1. The CDR3 is made up of 14 amino acids. From germline, CDR1 is MNHNS and CDR2 SASEGT. V gave up 6 bases and J gave up 0 bases; unmatched junction bases: 4. The CDR3 nucleotides read TGTGCCAGCAGGCGGACAGGATCTAACTATGGCTACACCTTC. Translating gives CASRRTGSNYGYTF.